This T cell receptor beta chain was identified during a study of radiotherapy plus CTLA-4 blockade in lung cancer. Clones were sequenced by immunoSEQ multiplex PCR, and TCRdb holds only the in-frame ones, with some missing. The sample has some 30,000 clones, 70% to 85% seen once. Findings of the study overall: According to reports, early shifts in blood T cell clones, alongside interferon-beta, forecast response most accurately. In blood, after radiotherapy plus ipilimumab, tumor-derived TCR clones expanded.

Details on this clone: Its antigen remains unidentified.

Focal radiation plus CTLA-4 blockade with ipilimumab was administered to patients who had chemo-refractory metastatic non-small-cell lung cancer. The origin of this receptor is a human donor with non-small cell lung cancer who had stable disease on radiotherapy plus ipilimumab. The specimen comprised peripheral blood, sampled from a patient treated with radiotherapy plus ipilimumab.

CDR3 sequence: CASSDGTVNQPQHF. The DNA for the CDR3 is TGTGCCAGCAGTGATGGGACGGTGAATCAGCCCCAGCATTTT. The gene calls are TRBV6-4 and TRBJ1-5, with D possibly matching TRBD1 (5 bases). The CDR3 totals 14 residues. Trimming removed 3 bases from V and 4 bases from J, with 10 bases in between. The V gene's germline CDR1 is MRHNA and CDR2 SNTAGT.